Here is one T cell receptor beta chain with its context. Its antigen is still unknown. The V end was cut by 4 bases, the J end by 10 bases, with 16 bases between. The CDR3 covers 13 residues. CDR1 and CDR2 from the germline V gene are SGHDN and FVKESK. These data are taken from a study of chemoradiotherapy in HPV16-positive cancers. Background on the study: A couple of HPV16-positive patients' cells yielded candidate HPV-specific clones and common motifs.

Method: immunoSEQ multiplex PCR; TCRdb's copy keeps in-frame clones and lacks some. This sample has 13,000 to 15,000 clones, with 85% to 90% found just once. Findings and limits, study-wide: Non-HPV-specific T cells did not expand in tumors during treatment, whereas candidate HPV-specific clones and E7-related motifs did. Functional assays defining HPV-specific T cells used only a couple of HPV16-positive patients.

The source material was blood, sampled from a patient who underwent chemoradiotherapy. The V call is TRBV14, the J call TRBJ1-1, with D possibly being TRBD1 (5 bases). The receptor was derived from a human donor with HPV-associated anogenital cancer. The CDR3 here is CASSPLGWGGAFF. Here the CDR3 DNA reads TGTGCCAGCAGCCCTCTAGGATGGGGGGGAGCTTTCTTT.